This TCR beta chain stems from a study of beta chain features in type 1 diabetes. Whole-study findings and limits: In all four CD4+ subsets, TCRB CDR3 length was significantly, moderately reduced in type 1 diabetes. VDJ junctions from type 1 diabetes patients carried fewer insertions and larger deletions. It was possible that PCR favored shorter templates, equally so in patients and controls. A potential influence of HLA type upon TCRB rearrangement remained unresolved herein.

All of the isolated RNA was reverse transcribed, so expressed TCRB transcripts were sequenced. Clones were sequenced by immunoSEQ multiplex PCR, and TCRdb holds only the in-frame ones, with some missing. Of around 400,000 clones in the sample, 10% to 15% are singletons; the top ten hold around 0.02%. Note on this clone: Its antigen is not known.

The sequenced sample was naive CD4+ T cells from blood. This clonotype was obtained from a man younger than 35 in good health.

The CDR3 bases are TGTGCCAGCAGACAGGCCAGCACAGATACGCAGTATTTT. Translating it yields CASRQASTDTQYF. The chain uses TRBV6-4 and TRBJ2-3; the D gene is possibly TRBD1 (5 bases). The V gene's germline CDR1 is MRHNA and CDR2 SNTAGT. This CDR3 is 13 amino acids long. Trimming cost V 6 bases and J 0 bases, with 7 bases left between them.